Reported below is one TCR beta chain. What it binds is unknown. The record originates from a study of T cells in Graves' hyperthyroidism and ophthalmopathy. Background on the study: At the time of initial diagnosis and before any treatment, peripheral blood was collected.

Regarding the study as a whole: By a 13 V-J model, ophthalmopathy was set apart from stable hyperthyroidism. In the blood, most expanded thyroid clonotypes above 0.001 appeared as well.

Germline CDR1 is SEHNR and CDR2 is FQNEAQ (reference sequence). V shed 8 bases and J 7 bases; nucleotides not matched to a gene: 8. The CDR3 consists of 14 residues. The study excluded patients with uncontrolled infection, other autoimmune disease, pregnancy or lactation. RNA transcripts provided the source from which TCR beta CDR3 regions were amplified. HTBI primers were the set used in a first-round RT-PCR of the TCR CDR3. TCRdb recomputed calls from the multiplex PCR reads with MiXCR, one row per CDR3 protein. The table lists over 700,000 distinct CDR3 sequences, roughly 40% of them singletons. The clonotype comes from a man aged 18 to 29 with Graves' hyperthyroidism. The chain is built from TRBV7-9 and TRBJ2-7, with 13 bases identical to TRBD2. Specimen: blood. This CDR3 is CASSPGLAGLEQYF. The DNA of the CDR3 is TGTGCCAGCTCACCGGGACTAGCGGGATTAGAGCAGTACTTC.